This TCR beta chain stems from a study of sequential checkpoint blockade in melanoma. Study overall: Roughly 20 patients had matched tumor biopsies before treatment and at week 13 after nivolumab or ipilimumab alone.

Method: immunoSEQ multiplex PCR; TCRdb's copy keeps in-frame clones and lacks some. The table has 500 to 650 clones, under 25% seen once. Concerning this clone itself: Its antigen is unknown.

The sample's treatment: randomized to nivolumab then ipilimumab (arm A) or the reverse (arm B). General study results and limits: In arm A, pretreatment tumor clonality was associated with response.

V lost 6 bases to trimming and J lost 6 bases; unmatched junction nucleotides: 7. The CDR3 extends over 15 amino acids. Per the germline V gene, CDR1 is LGHNT and CDR2 is FRNRAP. This TCR derives from a human donor with melanoma. This specimen consisted of tumor tissue (inferred from file names), obtained from a patient given nivolumab and ipilimumab in sequence. The chain joins TRBV12-5 to TRBJ2-3, with 12 positions matching TRBD2. CDR3 in DNA: TGTGCTAGTGGCCTACTAGCGGGAGGTACGGATACGCAGTATTTT. Protein: CASGLLAGGTDTQYF. The full variable domain, rest sourced from reference TRBV12-5 and TRBJ2-3, is DARVTQTPRHKVTEMGQEVTMRCQPILGHNTVFWYRQTMMQGLELLAYFRNRAPLDDSGMPKDRFSAEMPDATLATLKIQPSEPRDSAVYFCASGLLAGGTDTQYFGPGTRLTVL.